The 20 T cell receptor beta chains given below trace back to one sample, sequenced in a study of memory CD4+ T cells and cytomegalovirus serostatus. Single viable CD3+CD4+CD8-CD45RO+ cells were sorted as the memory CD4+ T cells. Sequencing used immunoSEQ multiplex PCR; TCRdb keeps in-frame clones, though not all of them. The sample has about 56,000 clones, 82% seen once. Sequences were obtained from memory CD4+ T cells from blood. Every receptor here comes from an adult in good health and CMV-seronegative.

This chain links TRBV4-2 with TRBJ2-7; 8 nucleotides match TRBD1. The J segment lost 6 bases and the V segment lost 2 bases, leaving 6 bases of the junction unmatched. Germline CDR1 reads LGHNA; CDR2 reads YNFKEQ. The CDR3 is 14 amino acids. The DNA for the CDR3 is TGTGCCAGCAGCCAACCGGACAGGGCCGCCGAGCAGTACTTC. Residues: CASSQPDRAAEQYF.

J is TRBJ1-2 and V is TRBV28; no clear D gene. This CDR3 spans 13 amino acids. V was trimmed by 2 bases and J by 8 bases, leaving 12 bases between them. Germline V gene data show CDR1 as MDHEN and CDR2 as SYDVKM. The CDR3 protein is CASSLLGSGGYTF. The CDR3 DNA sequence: TGTGCCAGCAGTTTACTGGGTTCCGGGGGCTACACCTTC.

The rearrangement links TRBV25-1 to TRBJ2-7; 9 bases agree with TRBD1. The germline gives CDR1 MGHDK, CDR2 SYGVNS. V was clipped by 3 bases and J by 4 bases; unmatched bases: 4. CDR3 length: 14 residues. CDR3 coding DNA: TGTGCCAGCAGTGAGAGGGACAGGGAGTACGAGCAGTACTTC. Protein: CASSERDREYEQYF.

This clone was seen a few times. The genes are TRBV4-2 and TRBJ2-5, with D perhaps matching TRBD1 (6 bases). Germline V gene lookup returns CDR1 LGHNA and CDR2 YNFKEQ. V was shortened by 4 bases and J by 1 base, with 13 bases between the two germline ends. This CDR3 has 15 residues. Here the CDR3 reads CASSPPGARQETQYF. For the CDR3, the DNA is TGTGCCAGCAGCCCCCCAGGGGCCCGCCAAGAGACCCAGTACTTC.

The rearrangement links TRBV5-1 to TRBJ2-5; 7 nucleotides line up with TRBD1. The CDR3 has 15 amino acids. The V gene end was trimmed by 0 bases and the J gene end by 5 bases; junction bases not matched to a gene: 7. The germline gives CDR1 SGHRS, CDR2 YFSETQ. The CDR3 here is CASSLGTTGRETQYF. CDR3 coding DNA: TGCGCCAGCAGCTTGGGGACGACAGGGCGGGAGACCCAGTACTTC.

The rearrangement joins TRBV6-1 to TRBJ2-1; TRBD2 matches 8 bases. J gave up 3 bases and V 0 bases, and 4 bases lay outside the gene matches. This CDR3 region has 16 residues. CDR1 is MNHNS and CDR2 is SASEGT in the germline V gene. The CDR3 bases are TGTGCCAGCAGTGAAGCTCGGGGGGGCCTCTACAATGAGCAGTTCTTC. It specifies CASSEARGGLYNEQFF.

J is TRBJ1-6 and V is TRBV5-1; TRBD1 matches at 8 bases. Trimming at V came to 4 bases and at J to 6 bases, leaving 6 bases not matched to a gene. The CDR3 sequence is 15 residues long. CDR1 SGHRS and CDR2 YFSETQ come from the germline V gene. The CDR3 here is CASSPDRGGNSPLHF. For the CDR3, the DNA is TGCGCCAGCAGCCCTGACAGGGGAGGTAATTCACCCCTCCACTTT.

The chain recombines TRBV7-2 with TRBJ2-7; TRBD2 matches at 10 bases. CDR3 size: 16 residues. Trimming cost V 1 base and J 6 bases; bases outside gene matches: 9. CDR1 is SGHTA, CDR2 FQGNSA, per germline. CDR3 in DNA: TGTGCCAGCAGCTTAGGGCTAGCGGGGGAGCAGTCCGAGCAGTACTTC. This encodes CASSLGLAGEQSEQYF.

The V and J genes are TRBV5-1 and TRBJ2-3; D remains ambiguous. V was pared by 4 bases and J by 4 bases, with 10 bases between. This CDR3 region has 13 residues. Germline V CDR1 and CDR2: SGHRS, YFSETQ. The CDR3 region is CASSLATSDTQYF. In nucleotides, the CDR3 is TGCGCCAGCAGCCTGGCCACCTCAGATACGCAGTATTTT.

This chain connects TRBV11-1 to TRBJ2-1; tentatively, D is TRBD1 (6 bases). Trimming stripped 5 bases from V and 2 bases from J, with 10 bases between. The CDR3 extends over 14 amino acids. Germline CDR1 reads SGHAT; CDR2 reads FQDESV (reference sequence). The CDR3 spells CASSTSGAYNEQFF. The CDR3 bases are TGTGCCAGCAGCACCTCAGGGGCCTACAATGAGCAGTTCTTC.

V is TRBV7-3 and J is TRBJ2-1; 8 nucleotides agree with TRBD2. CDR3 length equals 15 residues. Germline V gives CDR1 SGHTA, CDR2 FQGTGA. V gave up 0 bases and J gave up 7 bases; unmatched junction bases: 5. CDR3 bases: TGTGCCAGCAGCTTAACTAGCGGGGCGGCGAATGAGCAGTTCTTC. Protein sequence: CASSLTSGAANEQFF. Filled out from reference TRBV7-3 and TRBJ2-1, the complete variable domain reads GAGVSQTPSNKVTEKGKYVELRCDPISGHTALYWYRQSLGQGPEFLIYFQGTGAADDSGLPNDRFFAVRPEGSVSTLKIQRTERGDSAVYLCASSLTSGAANEQFFGPGTRLTVL.

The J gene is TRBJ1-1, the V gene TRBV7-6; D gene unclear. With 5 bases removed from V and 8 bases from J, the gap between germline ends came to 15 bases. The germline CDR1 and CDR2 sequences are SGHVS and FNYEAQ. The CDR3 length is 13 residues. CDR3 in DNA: TGTGCCAGCAGCCCCGATTTTTTCACAGAAGCTTTCTTT. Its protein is CASSPDFFTEAFF. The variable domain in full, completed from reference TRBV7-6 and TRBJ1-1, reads GAGVSQSPRYKVTKRGQDVALRCDPISGHVSLYWYRQALGQGPEFLTYFNYEAQQDKSGLPNDRFSAERPEGSISTLTIQRTEQRDSAMYRCASSPDFFTEAFFGQGTRLTVV.

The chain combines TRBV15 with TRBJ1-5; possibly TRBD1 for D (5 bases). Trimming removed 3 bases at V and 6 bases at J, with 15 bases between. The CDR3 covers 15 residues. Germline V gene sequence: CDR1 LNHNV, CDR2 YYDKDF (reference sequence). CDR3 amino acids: CATSSWGDGSQPQHF. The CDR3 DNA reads TGTGCCACCAGCAGTTGGGGGGACGGGAGTCAGCCCCAGCATTTT.

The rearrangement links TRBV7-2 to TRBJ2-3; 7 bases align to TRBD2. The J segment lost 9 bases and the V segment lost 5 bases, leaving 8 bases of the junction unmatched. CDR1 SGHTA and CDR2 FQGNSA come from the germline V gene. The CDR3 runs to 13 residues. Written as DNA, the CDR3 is TGTGCCAGCAGCCCCACCAGGGAGGGGACGCAGTATTTT. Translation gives CASSPTREGTQYF.

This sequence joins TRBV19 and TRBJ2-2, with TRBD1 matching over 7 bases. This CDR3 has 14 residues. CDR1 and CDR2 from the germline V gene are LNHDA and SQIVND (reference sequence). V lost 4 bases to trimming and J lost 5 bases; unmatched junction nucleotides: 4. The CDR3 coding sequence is TGTGCCAGTAGTAAGGGGGCGTGGACCGGGGAGCTGTTTTTT. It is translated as CASSKGAWTGELFF.

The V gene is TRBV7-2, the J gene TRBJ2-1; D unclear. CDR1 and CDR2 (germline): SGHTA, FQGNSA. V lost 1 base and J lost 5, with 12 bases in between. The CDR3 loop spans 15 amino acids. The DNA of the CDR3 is TGTGCCAGCAGCTTAGGATCGAGCGTCCACAATGAGCAGTTCTTC. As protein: CASSLGSSVHNEQFF.

CDR3 region: CASRGDWGDLGNTIYF. The DNA for the CDR3 is TGTGCCAGCAGGGGGGATTGGGGGGACCTTGGAAACACCATATATTTT. This chain connects TRBV28 to TRBJ1-3; D might be TRBD1 (5 bases). Germline CDR1 is MDHEN and CDR2 is SYDVKM. This CDR3 spans 16 amino acids. The germline V and J ends were trimmed by 6 bases and 3 bases, with 18 bases remaining between them.

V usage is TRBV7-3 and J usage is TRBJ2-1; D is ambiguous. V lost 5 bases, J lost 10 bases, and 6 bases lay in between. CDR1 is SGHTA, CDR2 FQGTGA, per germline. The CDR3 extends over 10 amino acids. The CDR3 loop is CASSPREQFF. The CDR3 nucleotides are TGTGCCAGCAGCCCCCGGGAGCAGTTCTTC.

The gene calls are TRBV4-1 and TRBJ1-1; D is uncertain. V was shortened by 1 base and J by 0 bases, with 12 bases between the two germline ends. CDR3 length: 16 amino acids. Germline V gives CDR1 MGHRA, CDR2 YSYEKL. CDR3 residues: CASSQGSMVLNTEAFF. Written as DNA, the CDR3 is TGCGCCAGCAGCCAAGGGAGCATGGTGTTGAACACTGAAGCTTTCTTT.

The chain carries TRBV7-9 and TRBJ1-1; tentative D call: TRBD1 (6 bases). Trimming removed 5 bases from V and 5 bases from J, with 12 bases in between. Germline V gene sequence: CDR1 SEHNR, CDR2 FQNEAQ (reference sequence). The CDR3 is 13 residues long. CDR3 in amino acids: CASSQGLSTEAFF. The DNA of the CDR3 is TGTGCCAGCAGCCAGGGGTTGTCGACTGAAGCTTTCTTT.